Each of the 8 T cell receptor beta chains below was sequenced from the same sample in a study of cytotoxic CD8 clonotypes in ibrutinib-treated CLL listed by TCRdb under 2021. This sample's time point label indicates: roughly 2 years on ibrutinib. Receptor amplification or capture employed the immunoSEQ multiplex PCR assay. The table was pulled from immuneACCESS by TCRdb, which kept in-frame rearrangements only. Such tables lose some clones; where checked, under half of the loss comes from unresolved V genes, and the rest has no known cause. The table for this sample lists around 250,000 clones; roughly 74% of them were counted only once. The ten largest account for less than 20% of the sample. The sample consisted of PBMCs, taken after 24 months of ibrutinib treatment. These receptors all come from a human donor with chronic lymphocytic leukemia.

The chain carries TRBV2 and TRBJ2-4; maybe TRBD1 (8 bases). Germline CDR1 and CDR2: SNHLY and FYNNEI. The V and J ends lost 5 bases and 6 bases respectively, with 17 bases between them. The CDR3 has 15 residues. The DNA for the CDR3 is TGTGCCAGCAGTCAATCAGGGGGCGGGAGAAACATTCAGTACTTC. Translating gives CASSQSGGGRNIQYF. Combining the CDR3 with reference TRBV2 and TRBJ2-4 gives the whole variable domain EPEVTQTPSHQVTQMGQEVILRCVPISNHLYFYWYRQILGQKVEFLVSFYNNEISEKSEIFDDQFSVERPDGSNFTLKIRSTKLEDSAMYFCASSQSGGGRNIQYFGAGTRLSVL.

The chain is built from TRBV5-6 and TRBJ2-7; TRBD2 is a possible D gene (6 bases). V dropped 2 bases and J dropped 5 bases, with 11 bases sitting between them. CDR1 and CDR2 (germline): SGHDT, YYEEEE. The CDR3 is 13 residues long. The chain's CDR3 is CASSFGRRDEQYF. The CDR3, as DNA: TGTGCCAGCAGCTTTGGACGGAGGGACGAGCAGTACTTC.

The DNA for the CDR3 is TGTGCCAGCAGCTCCGGGACTAGCGAGCAGTACTTC. Its protein is CASSSGTSEQYF. The gene calls are TRBV11-3 and TRBJ2-7, with TRBD2 matching over 8 bases. CDR1 and CDR2 (germline): SGHNT, YENEEA. V lost 4 bases, J lost 6 bases, and 2 bases stayed unmatched. CDR3 size: 12 residues.

This clone has a handful of counts. The chain joins TRBV27 to TRBJ2-1; 13 bases are shared with TRBD2. There are 17 residues in the CDR3. The V gene's germline CDR1 is MNHEY and CDR2 SMNVEV (reference sequence). V was clipped by 3 bases and J by 2 bases; unmatched bases: 4. Here the CDR3 reads CASSLAGTSGAYNEQFF. CDR3 DNA: TGTGCCAGCAGTTTGGCCGGGACTAGCGGGGCCTACAATGAGCAGTTCTTC.

The rearrangement uses TRBV2 and TRBJ1-2, with 10 bases lining up with TRBD1. Trimming took 6 bases from V and 8 from J; bases not matched to a gene: 3. This CDR3 spans 12 amino acids. The germline V gene has CDR1 SNHLY and CDR2 FYNNEI. CDR3 nucleotide sequence: TGTGCCAGCAGAGACAGGGGGCTCGGCTACACCTTC. Its translation is CASRDRGLGYTF. Combining the CDR3 with reference TRBV2 and TRBJ1-2 gives the whole variable domain EPEVTQTPSHQVTQMGQEVILRCVPISNHLYFYWYRQILGQKVEFLVSFYNNEISEKSEIFDDQFSVERPDGSNFTLKIRSTKLEDSAMYFCASRDRGLGYTFGSGTRLTVV.

The V gene is TRBV6-6, the J gene TRBJ2-4, with unresolved D. V lost 0 bases and J lost 0, with 6 bases in between. The CDR3 extends over 15 amino acids. Germline V CDR1 and CDR2: MNHNY, SVGAGI (reference sequence). This chain's CDR3 is CASSYSLLAKNIQYF. CDR3 in DNA: TGTGCCAGCAGTTACTCATTACTAGCCAAAAACATTCAGTACTTC.

The genes are TRBV28 and TRBJ1-2; D gene uncertain. This CDR3 comprises 14 residues. Germline CDR1 and CDR2: MDHEN and SYDVKM. With 5 bases removed from V and 3 bases from J, the gap between germline ends came to 13 bases. CDR3 bases: TGTGCCAGCAGTAGAGGAGGTTCGGACTATGGCTACACCTTC. This gives the protein CASSRGGSDYGYTF.

Turning to this clone: Other nucleotide sequences in the sample specify the same CDR3. The genes are TRBV9 and TRBJ2-1; D is undetermined. The CDR3 length is 12 residues. Deletions cut 0 bases from V and 5 bases from J, with 3 bases between. CDR1 SGDLS and CDR2 YYNGEE come from the germline V gene. This CDR3 reads CASSVADNEQFF. In nucleotides, the CDR3 is TGTGCCAGCAGCGTAGCGGACAATGAGCAGTTCTTC.